These T cell receptor beta chains were read from a single sample in a study of cytomegalovirus exposure and HLA in healthy donors. The repertoire was sequenced with immunoSEQ multiplex PCR; TCRdb's copy has only in-frame clones and lacks some. The sample yields 180,000 or so clones, 70% to 90% seen once. Specimen: PBMCs. The receptors originated from a man younger than 35 in good health and CMV-seropositive. CDR3s include the opening cysteine and the closing phenylalanine or tryptophan. A D gene is named only where the DNA matches it firmly. A clone size is listed for some rows: how often the clone was seen (once, few, many), or a class if it is expanded.

D,length,size,V,J,CDR3,DNA
TRBD2,16,-,TRBV7-8,TRBJ2-1,CASSLDSGGGYNEQFF,TGTGCCAGCAGCTTGGATAGCGGGGGGGGGTACAATGAGCAGTTCTTC
TRBD2,17,-,TRBV7-9,TRBJ2-1,CASSRGSGGPSYNEQFF,TGTGCCAGCAGTCGAGGTAGCGGGGGCCCCTCCTACAATGAGCAGTTCTTC
TRBD1,17,-,TRBV27,TRBJ1-6,CASSLSGGWDRATPLHF,TGTGCCAGCAGTTTATCGGGGGGGTGGGACAGGGCTACACCCCTCCACTTT
-,17,-,TRBV11-2,TRBJ2-2,CASNLRVGRRGTGELFF,TGTGCCAGCAACCTCCGGGTGGGGCGGAGGGGCACCGGGGAGCTGTTTTTT
-,14,-,TRBV4-1,TRBJ2-7,CASSQVERGYEQYF,TGCGCCAGCAGCCAAGTAGAAAGGGGCTACGAGCAGTACTTC
TRBD1,15,once,TRBV6-1,TRBJ2-7,CASTSGTGGTYEQYF,TGTGCCAGCACCTCCGGGACAGGGGGAACCTACGAGCAGTACTTC
TRBD2,17,once,TRBV11-2,TRBJ2-5,CASSLRTSGGAEKTQYF,TGTGCCAGCAGCCTCCGGACTAGCGGGGGGGCCGAAAAGACCCAGTACTTC
-,16,-,TRBV9,TRBJ2-2,CASSPRQLANTGELFF,TGTGCCAGCAGCCCACGACAACTAGCGAACACCGGGGAGCTGTTTTTT
-,17,-,TRBV30,TRBJ2-7,CAWSPPPPLTRAHEQYF,TGTGCCTGGAGTCCCCCACCCCCGCTCACCCGAGCCCACGAGCAGTACTTC
-,13,-,TRBV10-3,TRBJ1-5,CAISGGEDQPQHF,TGTGCCATCAGTGGGGGGGAGGATCAGCCCCAGCATTTT
-,19,-,TRBV7-2,TRBJ2-6,CASSLSQPWRADGANVLTF,TGTGCCAGCAGCTTATCCCAACCCTGGCGGGCGGATGGGGCCAACGTCCTGACTTTC
-,13,-,TRBV2,TRBJ2-2,CASSVGGGGELFF,TGTGCCAGCAGTGTCGGGGGTGGGGGGGAGCTGTTTTTT
TRBD1,13,-,TRBV4-3,TRBJ1-2,CASSQGGTGVYTF,TGCGCCAGCAGCCAAGGGGGGACAGGGGTCTACACCTTC
TRBD2,16,-,TRBV16,TRBJ2-5,CASSQLAGGLQETQYF,TGTGCCAGCAGCCAACTAGCGGGGGGGCTTCAAGAGACCCAGTACTTC
TRBD1,18,-,TRBV5-4,TRBJ1-3,CASSLGGSGGRSGNTIYF,TGTGCCAGCAGCTTGGGGGGGTCAGGGGGTAGGTCCGGAAACACCATATATTTT
TRBD1,14,few,TRBV6-1,TRBJ2-1,CASSERTGRNEQFF,TGTGCCAGCAGTGAAAGGACAGGGCGAAATGAGCAGTTCTTC
TRBD1,16,-,TRBV27,TRBJ1-2,CASGRDRPVGGYGYTF,TGTGCCAGCGGCCGGGACAGACCTGTCGGAGGCTATGGCTACACCTTC
TRBD1,17,once,TRBV7-8,TRBJ2-6,CASSPGTGWTGANVLTF,TGTGCCAGCAGTCCCGGGACAGGGTGGACTGGGGCCAACGTCCTGACTTTC
-,15,-,TRBV7-2,TRBJ2-7,CASSHPTVGIYEQYF,TGTGCCAGCAGCCACCCGACAGTCGGAATCTACGAGCAGTACTTC
TRBD1,15,-,TRBV18,TRBJ2-3,CASSTGTDLTDTQYF,TGTGCCAGCTCCACCGGGACAGACCTCACAGATACGCAGTATTTT
TRBD2,16,-,TRBV5-1,TRBJ2-3,CASSLIAGSSTDTQYF,TGCGCCAGCAGCTTGATAGCGGGGAGTAGCACAGATACGCAGTATTTT
-,11,-,TRBV2,TRBJ2-7,CASSPRYEQYF,TGTGCCAGCAGTCCCCGCTACGAGCAGTACTTC
-,14,-,TRBV9,TRBJ2-2,CASSVGASPGELFF,TGTGCCAGCAGCGTAGGGGCCAGTCCCGGGGAGCTGTTTTTT
TRBD2,14,-,TRBV4-1,TRBJ2-7,CASSLAGGPHEQYF,TGCGCCAGCAGCCTAGCGGGGGGGCCCCACGAGCAGTACTTC
-,13,once,TRBV5-1,TRBJ2-7,CASSLDSLYEQYF,TGCGCCAGCAGCTTGGACAGCCTTTACGAGCAGTACTTC
-,15,-,TRBV9,TRBJ2-7,CASSVGLSWESEQYF,TGTGCCAGCAGCGTAGGACTCTCCTGGGAGTCCGAGCAGTACTTC
-,13,-,TRBV7-9,TRBJ1-2,CASSLAAGDGYTF,TGTGCCAGCAGCTTAGCGGCCGGGGATGGCTACACCTTC
-,11,-,TRBV11-2,TRBJ2-7,CASSFRLEQYF,TGTGCCAGCAGCTTTCGTCTCGAGCAGTACTTC
-,13,-,TRBV10-1,TRBJ1-1,CASGAGLNTEAFF,TGCGCCAGCGGGGCAGGCCTGAACACTGAAGCTTTCTTT
TRBD1,17,-,TRBV15,TRBJ1-5,CATRAGTGGSVDQPQHF,TGTGCCACCAGGGCCGGGACAGGGGGCTCGGTGGATCAGCCCCAGCATTTT
-,13,few,TRBV18,TRBJ1-2,CASSTADLGGYTF,TGTGCCAGCTCTACGGCTGACCTCGGGGGCTACACCTTC
-,12,-,TRBV10-3,TRBJ2-7,CAISESGGEQYF,TGTGCCATCAGTGAGTCGGGCGGGGAGCAGTACTTC
TRBD2,16,-,TRBV2,TRBJ2-2,CASIAGGPANTGELFF,TGTGCCAGCATCGCGGGGGGCCCTGCGAACACCGGGGAGCTGTTTTTT
-,11,-,TRBV20-1,TRBJ1-2,CSARDLTGYTF,TGCAGTGCTAGAGACCTGACCGGGTACACCTTC
-,13,-,TRBV19,TRBJ2-7,CASSIRGTYEQYF,TGTGCCAGTAGTATACGGGGGACCTACGAGCAGTACTTC
-,13,few,TRBV12-5,TRBJ1-4,CASARDINEKLFF,TGTGCTAGTGCACGAGACATTAATGAAAAACTGTTTTTT
TRBD1,15,-,TRBV18,TRBJ1-1,CASSPQQGRRTEAFF,TGTGCCAGCTCACCACAACAGGGGAGGAGAACTGAAGCTTTCTTT
TRBD1,13,-,TRBV5-1,TRBJ2-7,CASRRDRSYEQYF,TGCGCCAGCAGACGGGACAGATCCTACGAGCAGTACTTC
-,18,-,TRBV21-1,TRBJ2-7,CASSARDRVRERANEQYF,TGTGCCAGCAGCGCCCGGGACAGGGTGAGGGAAAGGGCAAACGAGCAGTACTTC
-,14,-,TRBV10-3,TRBJ2-5,CATHSSRGQETQYF,TGTGCCACCCATTCAAGCCGGGGACAAGAGACCCAGTACTTC
-,13,-,TRBV18,TRBJ1-2,CASSPQESYGYTF,TGTGCCAGCTCACCACAGGAGTCCTATGGCTACACCTTC
-,16,-,TRBV7-8,TRBJ1-1,CASSLESLGAPTEAFF,TGTGCCAGCAGCTTAGAGAGTCTGGGAGCCCCCACTGAAGCTTTCTTT
TRBD2,16,-,TRBV7-3,TRBJ2-1,CASSLTSGGALNEQFF,TGTGCCAGCAGCTTAACTAGCGGGGGGGCCCTCAATGAGCAGTTCTTC
-,13,few,TRBV7-9,TRBJ1-5,CASSFGGNQPQHF,TGTGCCAGCAGCTTTGGAGGCAATCAGCCCCAGCATTTT
TRBD1,17,-,TRBV19,TRBJ1-1,CASSIVGTGFVQAEAFF,TGTGCCAGTAGTATAGTCGGGACAGGGTTCGTGCAGGCTGAAGCTTTCTTT
-,12,-,TRBV5-6,TRBJ2-7,CASSSRAYEQYF,TGTGCCAGCAGTTCCAGGGCCTACGAGCAGTACTTC
-,17,-,TRBV2,TRBJ2-3,CASSGPRGIHSTDTQYF,TGTGCCAGCAGTGGACCTCGGGGGATACATAGCACAGATACGCAGTATTTT
-,13,-,TRBV30,TRBJ2-2,CAWSGIVTGELFF,TGTGCCTGGAGTGGTATCGTCACCGGGGAGCTGTTTTTT
-,14,-,TRBV5-8,TRBJ2-1,CASTSGREINEQFF,TGTGCCAGCACCTCCGGCAGGGAAATCAATGAGCAGTTCTTC
-,14,-,TRBV5-1,TRBJ2-5,CASSLDPLVETQYF,TGCGCCAGCAGCTTAGACCCTCTAGTGGAGACCCAGTACTTC